The 11 T cell receptor beta chains below were found in one sample sequenced in a study of CD8 T cells in Susac syndrome (dated by TCRdb to between 2018 and 2020). Libraries came from the immunoSEQ multiplex PCR assay. RNA was extracted with the RNeasy kit and about 0.5 to 1 ug was reverse transcribed using random hexamers. Using fastp trimming at Q25 and MiXCR clonotype assembly, TCRdb reanalyzed the public sequencing data and kept in-frame beta chains. Each entry merges the rows of one CDR3 protein and shows their most common DNA and genes. This sample has roughly 150,000 distinct CDR3 sequences in its table, and around 95% of those were observed once. Roughly 0.15% of the sample is held by the ten biggest clonotypes. Sequenced sample: CD8+ T cells from PBMCs. The receptors stem from a human donor with multiple sclerosis.

The rearrangement links TRBV10-2 to TRBJ2-2; 7 bases agree with TRBD1. Losses at the gene ends were 7 bases for V and 5 bases for J; bases not matched to a gene: 7. The CDR3 consists of 14 residues. From germline, CDR1 is WSHSY and CDR2 SAAADI. The CDR3 region has the DNA TGCGCCAGCATATCGAGGGGGCAGACCGGGGAGCTGTTTTTT. This encodes CASISRGQTGELFF.

V is TRBV15 and J is TRBJ1-5; 10 bases align to TRBD1. Unmatched junction bases numbered 8, after V lost 8 bases and J lost 1 base. Germline CDR1 reads LNHNV; CDR2 reads YYDKDF (reference sequence). The CDR3 covers 16 residues. DNA of the CDR3: TGTGCCACCTGGGACAGGGGCTACAAGAGCAATCAGCCCCAGCATTTT. Translating gives CATWDRGYKSNQPQHF.

The CDR3 spells CSARDLGGYEQYV. For the CDR3, the DNA is TGCAGTGCTAGAGATCTGGGCGGCTACGAGCAGTACGTC. The chain recombines TRBV20-1 with TRBJ2-7; D not resolved. There are 13 residues in the CDR3. CDR1 DFQATT and CDR2 SNEGSKA come from the germline V gene (reference sequence). V was cut by 0 bases and J by 3 bases, with 9 bases left in between.

This chain connects TRBV7-8 to TRBJ2-7; 8 bases match TRBD1. There are 16 residues in the CDR3. Looked up from germline, CDR1 is SGHVS and CDR2 is FQNEAQ. The V gene end was trimmed by 0 bases and the J gene end by 0 bases; junction bases not matched to a gene: 4. CDR3 DNA: TGTGCCAGCAGCTTAGCGGGACAGGACACCTCCTACGAGCAGTACTTC. Its protein is CASSLAGQDTSYEQYF.

The V call is TRBV7-9, the J call TRBJ1-1; D uncertain. Trimming left V 7 bases short and J 3 bases short, with 18 bases between. Germline values: CDR1 SEHNR, CDR2 FQNEAQ (reference sequence). The CDR3 is 15 amino acids. The CDR3 spells CASTEIGRLDTEAFF. The CDR3 region has the DNA TGTGCCAGCACCGAGATAGGGAGATTGGACACTGAAGCTTTCTTT. Drawing the rest from reference TRBV7-9 and TRBJ1-1, the complete variable domain is DTGVSQNPRHKITKRGQNVTFRCDPISEHNRLYWYRQTLGQGPEFLTYFQNEAQLEKSRLLSDRFSAERPKGSFSTLEIQRTEQGDSAMYLCASTEIGRLDTEAFFGQGTRLTVV.

V gene TRBV4-1 combines with J gene TRBJ2-1; tentative D call: TRBD1 (5 bases). Germline CDR1 reads MGHRA; CDR2 reads YSYEKL. Between the trimmed V and J ends, which lost 1 base and 5 bases, there was a span of 9 bases. CDR3 length: 14 residues. The DNA for the CDR3 is TGCGCCAGCAGCCAAGTGAGGACAAACAATGAGCAGTTCTTC. Amino acid sequence: CASSQVRTNNEQFF.

This chain connects TRBV6-2 or TRBV6-3 to TRBJ2-1; D might be TRBD2 (5 bases). From germline, CDR1 is MNHEY and CDR2 SVGEGT. Trimming pared 0 bases from V and 0 bases from J, leaving 9 bases between. There are 16 residues in the CDR3. The CDR3 nucleotides read TGTGCCAGCAGTTACTCGAAACGGGGCTCCTACAATGAGCAGTTCTTC. It translates to CASSYSKRGSYNEQFF.

V is TRBV4-1 and J is TRBJ2-2; TRBD2 agrees at 8 bases. The CDR3 sequence is 15 residues long. Germline-derived CDR1 and CDR2 are MGHRA and YSYEKL. The V and J ends lost 4 bases and 3 bases, in that order; junction bases with no gene match: 4. The CDR3 DNA reads as TGCGCCAGCAGCCCCGCGGGGGGTTACACCGGGGAGCTGTTTTTT. This translates into CASSPAGGYTGELFF.

The rearrangement uses TRBV2 and TRBJ2-7; no clear D gene. Germline CDR1 and CDR2: SNHLY and FYNNEI. V was trimmed by 0 bases and J by 5 bases, leaving 11 bases between them. This CDR3 has 14 amino acids. The chain's CDR3 is CASSEAGSIDEQYV. Here the CDR3 DNA reads TGTGCCAGCAGTGAAGCGGGGTCAATCGACGAGCAGTACGTC.

The rearrangement joins TRBV2 to TRBJ1-2; D remains unclear. Trimming removed 3 bases from V and 4 bases from J, with 12 bases in between. The length of the CDR3 is 14 residues. The germline V gene has CDR1 SNHLY and CDR2 FYNNEI. In DNA form, the CDR3 reads TGTGCCAGCAGTGAGGGCAACACCCCCTATGGCTACACCTTC. This encodes CASSEGNTPYGYTF.

This clonotype was counted only a few times. V and J are TRBV27 and TRBJ1-5; D ambiguous. Germline values: CDR1 MNHEY, CDR2 SMNVEV (reference sequence). Trimming removed 2 bases from V and 0 bases from J, with 5 bases in between. This CDR3 contains 14 residues. Written as DNA, the CDR3 is TGTGCCAGCAGTTTAGGTTATAGCAATCAGCCCCAGCATTTT. Its protein is CASSLGYSNQPQHF.